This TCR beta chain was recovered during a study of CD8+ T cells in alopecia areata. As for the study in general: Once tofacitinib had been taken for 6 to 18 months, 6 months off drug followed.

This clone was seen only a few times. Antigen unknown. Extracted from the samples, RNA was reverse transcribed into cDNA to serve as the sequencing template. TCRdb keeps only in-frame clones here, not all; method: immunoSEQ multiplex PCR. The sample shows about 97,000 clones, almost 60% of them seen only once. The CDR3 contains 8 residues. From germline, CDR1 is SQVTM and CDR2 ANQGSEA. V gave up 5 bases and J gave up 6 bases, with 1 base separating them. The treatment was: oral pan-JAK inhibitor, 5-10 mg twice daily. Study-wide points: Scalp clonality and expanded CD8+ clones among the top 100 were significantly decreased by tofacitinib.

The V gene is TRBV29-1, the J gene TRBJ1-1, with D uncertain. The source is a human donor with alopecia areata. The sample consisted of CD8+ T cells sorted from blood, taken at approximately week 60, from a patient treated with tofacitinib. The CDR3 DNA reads TGCAGCGTTTCTGAAGCTTTCTTT. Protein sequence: CSVSEAFF.